This is a list of T cell receptor beta chains from one sample in a study of OX40 agonist ivuxolimab in advanced cancers. The assay was immunoSEQ multiplex PCR, and TCRdb's table has in-frame clones only and misses some. The sample lists about 45,000 clones, 85% to 95% occurring once. The source was CD4+ or CD8+ T cells sorted from blood, collected in a trial of the OX40 agonist ivuxolimab. These receptors all come from an adult with an advanced solid tumor such as melanoma, head and neck, liver or kidney cancer. Each CDR3 is given with its conserved first and last residue.

>TRBV28
CASSLVMARHEQYF
>TRBV4-1
CASSQGTSGRAEEQYF
>TRBV19
CASSWTENNEQFF
>TRBV27
CASRPSTEFYGYTF
>TRBV28
CASSPTGTYGYTF
>TRBV11-3
CASSSLSTNEQFF
>TRBV5-1
CASTPGDGGTEAFF
>TRBV27
CASSSGPYEQYF
>TRBV28
CASSFQMSYEQYF
>TRBV9
CASSARGGTDTQYF
>TRBV27
CASSLFRADTQYF
>TRBV5-1
CASSLAVGSTDTQYF
>TRBV4-3
CASSQFTAGLISYEQYF
>TRBV4-1
CASSPGLAALDTQYF
>TRBV30
CAWGGGGPNYNEQFF
>TRBV9
CASSPETGGAGANVLTF
>TRBV30
CACGADEQFF
>TRBV5-1
CASSLDSGNTEAFF
>TRBV7-9
CASSFPGQGFENEKLFF
>TRBV5-4
CASSPFGSGSHEQYF
>TRBV7-2
CASSFIGHNYGYTF
>TRBV27
CASSRDRGNPNYGYTF
>TRBV19
CASSPDSAGGYEQYF
>TRBV5-6
CASSRPLGREGGYTF
>TRBV6-6
CASRAWTEIPPYEQYF